Presented here are 14 T cell receptor beta chains from one specimen sequenced in a study of blood T cell repertoires in COVID-19. Sequenced by immunoSEQ multiplex PCR; TCRdb stores in-frame clones only, minus some. The sample carries fewer than 500,000 clones, approximately 90% recorded once. Sequencing input: PBMCs or T cells enriched from blood (not recorded which). The receptors derive from a woman between 18 and 30 years old with acute COVID-19.

The J gene is TRBJ2-7, the V gene TRBV5-4; 10 bases match TRBD1. The ends lost 4 bases at V and 3 bases at J; junction bases unmatched: 7. The CDR3 totals 15 residues. Germline V gene lookup returns CDR1 SGHNT and CDR2 YYREEE (reference sequence). Here the CDR3 reads CASSRAGDRGYEQYF. The CDR3 coding sequence is TGTGCCAGCAGCCGGGCCGGGGACAGGGGCTACGAGCAGTACTTC. Together with reference TRBV5-4 and TRBJ2-7, the CDR3 gives the full variable domain: ETGVTQSPTHLIKTRGQQVTLRCSSQSGHNTVSWYQQALGQGPQFIFQYYREEENGRGNFPPRFSGLQFPNYSSELNVNALELDDSALYLCASSRAGDRGYEQYFGPGTRLTVT.

The chain carries TRBV2 and TRBJ2-3; 8 positions match TRBD2. The trim removed 2 bases at V and 2 bases at J, leaving 9 bases unmatched. The CDR3 runs to 17 residues. The germline CDR1 and CDR2 sequences are SNHLY and FYNNEI. This CDR3 is CASSESFPSGYTDTQYF. DNA of the CDR3: TGTGCCAGCAGTGAATCCTTCCCTAGCGGGTACACAGATACGCAGTATTTT.

The chain employs TRBV5-1 and TRBJ2-7; D is perhaps TRBD2 (6 bases). Trimming took off 0 bases at V and 6 bases at J, with 16 bases between the two ends. The germline gives CDR1 SGHRS, CDR2 YFSETQ. The CDR3 totals 15 residues. This CDR3 is CASSLVSGARGEQYF. For the CDR3, the DNA is TGCGCCAGCAGCTTGGTTAGCGGAGCACGAGGCGAGCAGTACTTC.

The rearrangement uses TRBV18 and TRBJ2-3, with 9 positions matching TRBD1. The CDR3 totals 15 residues. With V trimmed by 3 bases and J by 4 bases, 5 bases remained unmatched. From germline, CDR1 is KGHSH and CDR2 LQKENI. The CDR3: CASSPLDRGADTQYF. In DNA form, the CDR3 reads TGTGCCAGCTCACCTCTGGACAGGGGAGCAGATACGCAGTATTTT.

A single count supports this clone. V usage is TRBV30 and J usage is TRBJ1-5, with 11 bases lining up with TRBD1. Looked up from germline, CDR1 is GTSNPN and CDR2 is SVGIG (reference sequence). V trimming: 4 bases; J trimming: 6 bases; junction bases outside the gene matches: 8. The CDR3 contains 15 residues. The CDR3 is CAWTGQGGPVQPQHF. The DNA for the CDR3 is TGTGCCTGGACGGGACAGGGGGGCCCCGTTCAGCCCCAGCATTTT. Drawing the rest from reference TRBV30 and TRBJ1-5, the complete variable domain is SQTIHQWPATLVQPVGSPLSLECTVEGTSNPNLYWYRQAAGRGLQLLFYSVGIGQISSEVPQNLSASRPQDRQFILSSKKLLLSDSGFYLCAWTGQGGPVQPQHFGDGTRLSIL.

The table lists this clone with a count of one. The CDR3 sequence is CASSPLSGQPQHF. DNA of the CDR3: TGTGCCAGCAGCCCCCTGAGCGGTCAGCCCCAGCATTTT. This chain uses TRBV3-1 (or the pseudogene TRBV3-2) with TRBJ1-5, with D unclear. Germline values: CDR1 LGHDT, CDR2 YNNKEL (reference sequence). The CDR3 is 13 residues long. V was clipped by 4 bases and J by 6 bases, with 10 bases between them.

The J gene is TRBJ2-3, the V gene TRBV7-9; 8 nucleotides align to TRBD2. Germline V gene lookup returns CDR1 SEHNR and CDR2 FQNEAQ (reference sequence). CDR3 length: 15 amino acids. V dropped 5 bases and J dropped 1; count of bases not matched to a gene: 5. Here the CDR3 DNA reads TGTGCCAGCAGCCCCGGGACTAGTGGCACAGATACGCAGTATTTT. It codes for CASSPGTSGTDTQYF.

The chain recombines TRBV5-4 with TRBJ2-5; TRBD2 matches at 9 bases. The CDR3 spans 14 residues. V gave up 7 bases and J gave up 5 bases; unmatched junction bases: 9. CDR1 SGHNT and CDR2 YYREEE come from the germline V gene (reference sequence). The DNA for the CDR3 is TGTGCCAGCGGATGGGCGGGGGGGATGGAGACCCAGTACTTC. This gives the protein CASGWAGGMETQYF.

The chain combines TRBV24-1 with TRBJ2-7; 9 nucleotides agree with TRBD1. The germline V gene has CDR1 KGHDR and CDR2 SFDVKD. This CDR3 contains 14 residues. The J segment lost 3 bases and the V segment lost 7 bases, leaving 6 bases of the junction unmatched. The CDR3 nucleotides are TGTGCCACCAGCGGGACAGGGAATCGCTACGAGCAGTACTTC. This sequence encodes CATSGTGNRYEQYF.

This clone was counted once. V gene TRBV2 combines with J gene TRBJ2-4, with a possible D match to TRBD1 (5 bases). CDR1 SNHLY and CDR2 FYNNEI come from the germline V gene. With 6 bases removed from V and 5 bases from J, the gap between germline ends came to 14 bases. The CDR3 runs 14 residues. Written as DNA, the CDR3 is TGTGCCAGCAGGCTAGACAGCCCTGAAAACATTCAGTACTTC. It yields the protein CASRLDSPENIQYF.

The rearrangement links TRBV18 to TRBJ2-3, with D perhaps matching TRBD1 (6 bases). The CDR3 extends over 16 amino acids. V was pared by 4 bases and J by 0 bases, with 14 bases between. Germline lookup yields CDR1 KGHSH and CDR2 LQKENI. The CDR3 reads CASSQQQGASTDTQYF. For the CDR3, the DNA is TGTGCCAGCTCACAACAACAGGGCGCTAGCACAGATACGCAGTATTTT.

V gene TRBV5-1 combines with J gene TRBJ1-1, with no clear D. The CDR3 totals 16 residues. The germline V gene has CDR1 SGHRS and CDR2 YFSETQ. The V end lost 6 bases, the J end lost 1 base, and 19 bases lay between the germline ends. CDR3 sequence: CASTEKASTGNTEAFF. The CDR3 DNA follows: TGCGCCAGCACTGAAAAAGCCTCGACGGGGAACACTGAAGCTTTCTTT.

This clone was detected only a few times. The chain combines TRBV6-5 with TRBJ1-1, with a tentative D call TRBD1 (6 bases). The V end was cut by 1 base, the J end by 0 bases, with 12 bases between. The CDR3 length is 16 residues. Per the germline V gene, CDR1 is MNHEY and CDR2 is SVGAGI. The CDR3 nucleotides are TGTGCCAGCAGTTACTGGGGGCAGAGTATGAACACTGAAGCTTTCTTT. It codes for CASSYWGQSMNTEAFF.

In DNA, the CDR3 is TGTGCCAGCAGTTTAACAGCCAGGGTCTCACCCCTCCACTTT. It encodes CASSLTARVSPLHF. V gene TRBV28 combines with J gene TRBJ1-6; D possibly corresponds to TRBD1 (5 bases). Trimming cost V 2 bases and J 10 bases, with 12 bases left between them. This CDR3 comprises 14 residues. CDR1 is MDHEN and CDR2 is SYDVKM in the germline V gene.